The T cell receptor (beta chain) described here comes from a study of blood T cell repertoires in COVID-19. V lost 0 bases and J 4 bases, leaving 19 bases between the germline ends. This CDR3 spans 18 amino acids. Germline V lookup: CDR1 MNHEY, CDR2 SVGEGT. Produced via immunoSEQ multiplex PCR; TCRdb's table is partial and in-frame only. The table lists more than 150,000 clones, 86% of them singletons. The sequenced material came from peripheral blood. The rearrangement links TRBV6-2 or TRBV6-3 to TRBJ1-5; D may be TRBD1 (6 bases). This TCR derives from a man aged 50 to 60 with active or convalescent COVID-19. The CDR3 DNA reads as TGTGCCAGCAGTTACTCGCCAGGGGTAGTTGATAGGAATCAGCCCCAGCATTTT. Protein: CASSYSPGVVDRNQPQHF.